This is a list of T cell receptor beta chains from one sample in a study of T cell responses to AZD1222 COVID-19 vaccine. Here immunoSEQ multiplex PCR was the method, and the copy in TCRdb shows in-frame clones only, minus some. Of approximately 130,000 clones in the sample, approximately 93% were seen once. The sample was peripheral blood, taken on day 0 of AZD1222 vaccination. Source of these receptors: an adult in good health. CDR3s include the opening cysteine and the closing phenylalanine or tryptophan. D genes are given only for firm matches. Not all rows give a size; the values are once, few, many and, for expanded clones, a class.

j_gene | abundance | v_gene | d_gene | CDR3aa | CDR3nt
TRBJ2-1 | NA | TRBV6-2/TRBV6-3 | NA | CASSYSLRESSYNEQFF | TGTGCCAGCAGTTACTCGCTGCGGGAAAGCTCCTACAATGAGCAGTTCTTC
TRBJ1-6 | NA | TRBV27 | NA | CASSWQYLDSPLHF | TGTGCCAGCAGTTGGCAGTATTTAGATTCACCCCTCCACTTT
TRBJ1-2 | NA | TRBV6-2/TRBV6-3 | NA | CASSYSGVNYGYTF | TGTGCCAGCAGTTACTCGGGCGTAAACTATGGCTACACCTTC
TRBJ2-6 | NA | TRBV2 | NA | CASKASPSGANVLTF | TGTGCCAGCAAGGCTAGCCCCTCTGGGGCCAACGTCCTGACTTTC
TRBJ1-1 | few | TRBV28 | NA | CASSLWGGNEAFF | TGTGCCAGCAGTTTATGGGGGGGGAATGAAGCTTTCTTT
TRBJ1-4 | NA | TRBV21-1 | NA | CASSKADLPVRGRCEKLFF | TGTGCCAGCAGCAAAGCGGACCTCCCGGTAAGGGGGCGCTGTGAAAAACTGTTTTTT
TRBJ2-1 | NA | TRBV3-1/TRBV3-2 | TRBD2 | CASSQDLGREVTYNEQFF | TGTGCCAGCAGCCAAGATCTTGGGCGGGAGGTGACCTACAATGAGCAGTTCTTC
TRBJ2-3 | NA | TRBV5-1 | TRBD2 | CASSRGTSGGVTDTQYF | TGCGCCAGCAGCCGGGGGACTAGCGGAGGGGTCACAGATACGCAGTATTTT
TRBJ1-3 | NA | TRBV28 | NA | CASSRLWGAGNTIYF | TGTGCCAGCAGTCGCCTGTGGGGTGCTGGAAACACCATATATTTT
TRBJ1-6 | NA | TRBV28 | NA | CASSFSARGSPLHF | TGTGCCAGCAGTTTTAGTGCGAGGGGTTCACCCCTCCACTTT
TRBJ1-2 | NA | TRBV14 | NA | CASSHRGNYGYTF | TGTGCCAGCAGCCATCGGGGTAACTATGGCTACACCTTC
TRBJ1-3 | few | TRBV3-1/TRBV3-2 | NA | CASSPQGGSGNTIYF | TGTGCCAGCAGCCCCCAGGGAGGCTCTGGAAACACCATATATTTT
TRBJ2-2 | NA | TRBV19 | NA | CASKSIRSPGTGELFF | TGTGCCAGTAAAAGTATCAGGAGTCCGGGCACCGGGGAGCTGTTTTTT
TRBJ1-2 | once | TRBV14 | NA | CASSLANYGYTF | TGTGCCAGCAGCCTAGCTAACTATGGCTACACCTTC
TRBJ2-3 | NA | TRBV7-2 | NA | CASSLAGQEKKYF | TGTGCCAGCAGCTTAGCGGGGCAGGAGAAAAAGTATTTT
TRBJ1-2 | once | TRBV3-1/TRBV3-2 | NA | CASSHSRARHYGYTF | TGTGCCAGCAGCCACTCCCGGGCCCGGCACTATGGCTACACCTTC
TRBJ1-6 | NA | TRBV27 | NA | CASSLTSINSPLHF | TGTGCCAGCAGTTTGACAAGCATTAATTCACCCCTCCACTTT
TRBJ1-1 | NA | TRBV12-3/TRBV12-4 | NA | CASSLIGNTEAFF | TGTGCCAGCAGTTTGATAGGGAACACTGAAGCTTTCTTT
TRBJ1-1 | NA | TRBV10-3 | NA | CAISESGEAAEAFF | TGTGCCATCAGTGAATCAGGGGAGGCAGCTGAAGCTTTCTTT
TRBJ2-1 | once | TRBV6-5 | NA | CASKGGAETNNEQFF | TGTGCCAGCAAGGGCGGAGCGGAGACGAACAATGAGCAGTTCTTC
TRBJ2-7 | NA | TRBV7-6 | TRBD2 | CASSPRGLAGVGQYF | TGTGCCAGCAGCCCCAGGGGACTAGCGGGAGTTGGGCAGTACTTC
TRBJ2-3 | NA | TRBV6-5 | TRBD2 | CASGGRAGDTQYF | TGTGCCAGCGGCGGGAGAGCAGGAGATACGCAGTATTTT
TRBJ1-1 | NA | TRBV7-2 | NA | CASSLAGGGGEAFF | TGTGCCAGCAGCTTAGCGGGAGGGGGTGGTGAAGCTTTCTTT
TRBJ2-1 | NA | TRBV7-9 | TRBD2 | CASTFTSGKGNEQFF | TGTGCCAGCACCTTCACTAGCGGGAAGGGCAATGAGCAGTTCTTC
TRBJ1-5 | once | TRBV28 | NA | CASMWQGDQPQHF | TGTGCCAGCATGTGGCAGGGCGATCAGCCCCAGCATTTT
TRBJ1-1 | NA | TRBV27 | NA | CASYSYRTAAFF | TGTGCCAGCTATTCTTATAGGACAGCAGCTTTCTTT
TRBJ2-1 | NA | TRBV7-2 | NA | CASSLVPSSFTYNEQFF | TGTGCCAGCAGCTTAGTCCCTAGCTCCTTTACCTACAATGAGCAGTTCTTC
TRBJ1-2 | NA | TRBV11-2 | TRBD1 | CASSLQGNYGYTF | TGTGCCAGCAGTTTACAGGGGAACTATGGCTACACCTTC
TRBJ1-1 | NA | TRBV5-4 | NA | CASSLLWGRSMNTEAFF | TGTGCCAGCAGCCTACTGTGGGGCCGCTCAATGAACACTGAAGCTTTCTTT
TRBJ2-6 | NA | TRBV4-1 | NA | CASSQDPYLGSGANVLTF | TGCGCCAGCAGCCAAGATCCTTATCTCGGCTCTGGGGCCAACGTCCTGACTTTC
TRBJ1-6 | NA | TRBV20-1 | NA | CSARGSSLHF | TGCAGTGCTAGAGGGTCTTCCCTCCACTTT
TRBJ2-2 | NA | TRBV28 | NA | CASSPWTGNTGELFF | TGTGCCAGCAGCCCCTGGACGGGAAACACCGGGGAGCTGTTTTTT
TRBJ2-6 | NA | TRBV5-5 | NA | CASSLVRGISGANVLTF | TGTGCCAGCAGCTTGGTTAGGGGAATCTCTGGGGCCAACGTCCTGACTTTC
TRBJ2-3 | NA | TRBV28 | NA | CASSFGGGTDTQYF | TGTGCCAGCAGTTTTGGGGGAGGCACAGATACGCAGTATTTT
TRBJ1-2 | NA | TRBV19 | NA | CASSSDSLYGYTF | TGTGCCAGTAGTTCGGACAGCCTGTATGGCTACACCTTC
TRBJ2-7 | NA | TRBV5-4 | TRBD1 | CASSRDRDDYEQYF | TGTGCCAGCAGCCGAGACAGGGACGACTACGAGCAGTACTTC
TRBJ1-6 | once | TRBV28 | NA | CASQGEAMGSPLHF | TGTGCCAGTCAGGGTGAGGCGATGGGATCACCCCTCCACTTT
TRBJ2-7 | NA | TRBV14 | NA | CASSSRGGQTLYEQYF | TGTGCCAGCAGCTCTCGGGGCGGGCAGACTCTCTACGAGCAGTACTTC
TRBJ2-7 | few | TRBV28 | TRBD2 | CASSYGTSGSYEQYF | TGTGCCAGCAGTTACGGGACTAGCGGGAGCTACGAGCAGTACTTC
TRBJ1-6 | NA | TRBV2 | NA | CASSDGVGVNSPLHF | TGTGCCAGCAGTGACGGGGTCGGGGTTAATTCACCCCTCCACTTT
TRBJ1-2 | NA | TRBV4-1 | TRBD1 | CASSQHRSTRTGPTNYGYTF | TGCGCCAGCAGCCAACATAGATCTACGAGGACAGGCCCAACTAACTATGGCTACACCTTC
TRBJ1-3 | once | TRBV7-9 | NA | CASSPSWRSSGNTIYF | TGTGCCAGCAGCCCGTCATGGCGGTCCTCTGGAAACACCATATATTTT
TRBJ2-2 | NA | TRBV6-6 | NA | CASRSPLSAGELFF | TGTGCCAGCAGATCACCTCTCTCGGCCGGGGAGCTGTTTTTT
TRBJ2-1 | NA | TRBV9 | NA | CASSVGLTTSSGGNEQFF | TGTGCCAGCAGCGTAGGCCTCACGACTAGTTCAGGCGGCAATGAGCAGTTCTTC
TRBJ2-1 | few | TRBV9 | TRBD1 | CASSMGQGGFYNEQFF | TGTGCCAGCAGCATGGGACAGGGTGGCTTTTACAATGAGCAGTTCTTC
TRBJ2-2 | NA | TRBV28 | NA | CASSPRVNTGELFF | TGTGCCAGCAGCCCCCGGGTCAACACCGGGGAGCTGTTTTTT
TRBJ2-3 | NA | TRBV5-4 | NA | CASSPQGRGTDTQYF | TGTGCCAGCAGCCCCCAGGGTCGGGGCACAGATACGCAGTATTTT
TRBJ2-7 | NA | TRBV3-1/TRBV3-2 | NA | CASSQRQAGESYEQYF | TGTGCCAGCAGCCAAAGACAAGCAGGGGAATCCTACGAGCAGTACTTC
TRBJ1-1 | few | TRBV28 | TRBD1 | CASRGITGVNEAFF | TGTGCCAGCAGAGGAATAACAGGGGTCAATGAAGCTTTCTTT